This T cell receptor beta chain was obtained from a study of T cells in Graves' hyperthyroidism and ophthalmopathy. This CDR3 region has 16 residues. Trimming cost V 5 bases and J 1 base; bases outside gene matches: 10. Researchers took RNA transcripts and amplified the TCR beta CDR3 regions from them. Using the HTBI primer set, a first-round RT-PCR was run on the TCR CDR3. In TCRdb, the multiplex PCR reads were re-called with MiXCR into one record per CDR3 protein. The sample holds about 420,000 distinct CDR3 sequences, about an eighth seen once. General study findings and limits: Within blood appeared most thyroid clonotypes that had expanded above 0.001.

This clonotype is labeled as medium-sized. Its antigen is unidentified. The specimen was blood. V gene TRBV12-3 or TRBV12-4 combines with J gene TRBJ1-1, with 7 bases aligning to TRBD1. The receptor comes from a young woman with Graves' hyperthyroidism. DNA of the CDR3: TGTGCCAGCAGTGCCCCCCCGGGACAGCAGAACACTGAAGCTTTCTTT. It translates to CASSAPPGQQNTEAFF.